Below, 18 T cell receptor beta chains from the same sample are listed, as sequenced in a study of T cells in Graves' hyperthyroidism and ophthalmopathy. The investigators amplified TCR beta CDR3 regions from RNA transcripts. TCR CDR3 regions were first amplified by RT-PCR with HTBI primers. TCRdb reprocessed the multiplex PCR reads via MiXCR and lists one record per CDR3 protein. The sample includes more than 500,000 distinct CDR3 sequences, around 16% of them seen just once. Sequencing used blood. The receptor source for this set is a woman younger than 45 with Graves' hyperthyroidism.

The chain combines TRBV7-9 with TRBJ1-2, with a possible D match to TRBD1 (5 bases). The V end was cut by 3 bases, the J end by 4 bases, with 18 bases between. The CDR3 is made up of 16 amino acids. Germline CDR1 SEHNR, CDR2 FQNEAQ (reference sequence). CDR3 sequence (DNA): TGTGCCAGCAGCTTCACGGGACCCGTATTCTCCTATGGCTACACCTTC. This codes for CASSFTGPVFSYGYTF.

This clonotype was recorded a few times. This chain connects TRBV18 to TRBJ2-7; 8 bases match TRBD1. The CDR3 has 15 amino acids. CDR1 and CDR2 (germline): KGHSH, LQKENI. Trimming took 3 bases from V and 4 from J; bases not matched to a gene: 8. CDR3 amino acids: CASSPRTGSQYEQYF. The CDR3 coding sequence is TGTGCCAGCTCACCCCGGACAGGGAGTCAATACGAGCAGTACTTC.

This clonotype was seen repeatedly, ten times or more. The chain combines TRBV11-2 with TRBJ1-2; no firm D call. The V end was cut by 4 bases, the J end by 0 bases, with 15 bases between. Looked up from germline, CDR1 is SGHAT and CDR2 is FQNNGV. This CDR3 region has 16 residues. CDR3 region: CASSSHGKPANYGYTF. In DNA, the CDR3 is TGTGCCAGCAGCTCTCATGGGAAGCCTGCTAACTATGGCTACACCTTC.

The table lists this clonotype with a few counts. The V gene is TRBV27, the J gene TRBJ2-2; 11 bases are a match to TRBD1. This CDR3 is 14 amino acids long. The germline V gene has CDR1 MNHEY and CDR2 SMNVEV (reference sequence). The J segment lost 6 bases and the V segment lost 8 bases, leaving 5 bases of the junction unmatched. The CDR3, as DNA: TGTGCCAGCTCGGGACAGGGGGTCGCCGGGGAGCTGTTTTTT. It codes for CASSGQGVAGELFF.

This clonotype has a handful of counts. V is TRBV20-1 and J is TRBJ1-2; 7 bases are a match to TRBD1. V lost 4 bases, J lost 4 bases, and 6 bases stayed unmatched. Per the germline V gene, CDR1 is DFQATT and CDR2 is SNEGSKA (reference sequence). This CDR3 has 13 residues. This CDR3 is CSAIPQGFYGYTF. The CDR3 nucleotides are TGCAGTGCTATCCCACAGGGGTTCTATGGCTACACCTTC.

Only a few counts were recorded for this clonotype. Compared with germline, one end of the junction differs, possibly owing to a read error. The chain joins TRBV5-1 to TRBJ2-3, with D perhaps TRBD1 (6 bases). The CDR3 covers 15 residues. The germline V gene encodes CDR1 SGHRS and CDR2 YFSETQ. CDR3 in amino acids: CASSLVGQSTDAQYF. CDR3 DNA: TGCGCCAGCAGCTTGGTAGGACAGAGCACAGATGCGCAGTATTTT. Full variable domain (rest looked up from reference TRBV5-1 and TRBJ2-3): KAGVTQTPRYLIKTRGQQVTLSCSPISGHRSVSWYQQTPGQGLQFLFEYFSETQRNKGNFPGRFSGRQFSNSRSEMNVSTLELGDSALYLCASSLVGQSTDAQYFGPGTRLTVL.

This clonotype was counted between two and nine times. V usage is TRBV11-2 and J usage is TRBJ1-3; D gene unclear. Germline values: CDR1 SGHAT, CDR2 FQNNGV. V shed 7 bases and J shed 0 bases, with 7 bases lying between them. The CDR3 is made up of 13 amino acids. CDR3 sequence (DNA): TGTGCCAGCACCCCAGGCTCTGGAAACACCATATATTTT. This sequence encodes CASTPGSGNTIYF.

V is TRBV6-1 and J is TRBJ1-6; D remains ambiguous. The CDR3 covers 18 residues. The germline V gene has CDR1 MNHNS and CDR2 SASEGT. Trimming took off 5 bases at V and 0 bases at J, with 17 bases between the two ends. CDR3: CASSRTRPGSSYNSPLHF. CDR3 nucleotide sequence: TGTGCCAGCAGTCGAACCCGTCCGGGGAGCTCCTATAATTCACCCCTCCACTTT.

As to this clonotype: One base away lies a much larger clone, so this may be a sequencing read error. This chain connects TRBV5-1 to TRBJ1-1; D gene ambiguous. The CDR3 sequence is 13 residues long. CDR1 and CDR2 from the germline V gene are SGHRS and YFSETQ. The CDR3 spells CASTLGSSTVAFF. CDR3 in DNA: TGCGCCAGCACCCTAGGGAGTAGCACTGTAGCTTTCTTT.

Ten or more counts support this clonotype. A junction end diverges from the germline sequence, so it may reflect a read error. V gene TRBV7-7 combines with J gene TRBJ2-7; 8 positions match TRBD1. Germline V CDR1 and CDR2: SSHAT, FNYEAQ (reference sequence). This CDR3 comprises 14 residues. In DNA, the CDR3 is TGTGCTAGCAGCCCCGGACAGGGCTTTTGGGAGCAGTACTTC. Translation gives CASSPGQGFWEQYF.

This clonotype was seen repeatedly, ten times or more. The chain links TRBV12-3 or TRBV12-4 to TRBJ1-5; weak D call: TRBD1 (5 bases). V dropped 4 bases and J dropped 0 bases, with 7 bases sitting between them. The CDR3 consists of 14 residues. DNA for the CDR3: TGTGCCAGCAGTTACAGGTTTAGCAATCAGCCCCAGCATTTT. This codes for CASSYRFSNQPQHF.

This clonotype was counted at least ten times. J is TRBJ2-7 and V is TRBV11-2; 13 nucleotides agree with TRBD2. Germline loops: CDR1 SGHAT, CDR2 FQNNGV. This CDR3 is built from 16 residues. The junction had 2 bases not matched to a gene; V was cut back by 3 bases and J by 0 bases. The CDR3 here is CASSFTSGRGSYEQYF. The CDR3 nucleotides read TGTGCCAGCAGCTTCACTAGCGGGAGGGGCTCCTACGAGCAGTACTTC.

This clonotype was picked up many times. This rearrangement joins TRBV5-5 to TRBJ1-1; D not resolved. This CDR3 is built from 12 residues. V lost 5 bases, J lost 4 bases, and 9 bases lay in between. CDR1 and CDR2 from the germline V gene are SGHKS and YYEKEE (reference sequence). CDR3 nucleotide sequence: TGTGCCAGCAGAGGTGGGAGCACTGAAGCTTTCTTT. This gives the protein CASRGGSTEAFF.

This clonotype has a count of ten or more. This CDR3 reads CASSLQQGNQPQHF. DNA of the CDR3: TGCGCCAGCAGCTTGCAACAGGGCAATCAGCCCCAGCATTTT. The rearrangement joins TRBV5-1 to TRBJ1-5; TRBD1 might be the D (5 bases). With 1 base removed from V and 2 bases from J, the gap between germline ends came to 7 bases. The V gene's germline CDR1 is SGHRS and CDR2 YFSETQ. The length of the CDR3 is 14 residues.

The V and J genes are TRBV18 and TRBJ2-5; D not certain. Germline CDR1 reads KGHSH; CDR2 reads LQKENI. V shed 3 bases and J shed 5 bases, with 10 bases lying between them. The CDR3 length is 13 residues. The CDR3 DNA reads as TGTGCCAGCTCACCTGATAGTTGGGAGACCCAGTACTTC. This codes for CASSPDSWETQYF. The complete variable domain, with remaining parts taken from reference TRBV18 and TRBJ2-5, reads NAGVMQNPRHLVRRRGQEARLRCSPMKGHSHVYWYRQLPEEGLKFMVYLQKENIIDESGMPKERFSAEFPKEGPSILRIQQVVRGDSAAYFCASSPDSWETQYFGPGTRLLVL.

This clonotype showed up just a few times. This sequence joins TRBV24-1 and TRBJ2-1; perhaps D is TRBD1 or TRBD2 (5 bases each). The V end lost 1 base, the J end lost 6 bases, and 15 bases lay between the germline ends. This CDR3 is 16 amino acids long. The germline V gene encodes CDR1 KGHDR and CDR2 SFDVKD. Written as DNA, the CDR3 is TGTGCCACCAGTGATTTATTTAAGGGGACGGGCAATGAGCAGTTCTTC. This translates into CATSDLFKGTGNEQFF.

This clonotype has a count of ten or more. V is TRBV6-1 and J is TRBJ2-7, with a possible D match to TRBD1 (6 bases). V shed 5 bases and J shed 1 base, with 12 bases lying between them. The CDR3 runs 14 residues. Per the germline V gene, CDR1 is MNHNS and CDR2 is SASEGT. The CDR3 nucleotides read TGTGCCAGCAGTTACGGGACAAAATCCTACGAGCAGTACTTC. It codes for CASSYGTKSYEQYF.

This clonotype was picked up many times. The chain has TRBV2 and TRBJ2-5; a possible D gene is TRBD2 (5 bases). V gave up 8 bases and J gave up 4 bases, with 14 bases separating them. This CDR3 is built from 13 residues. CDR1 SNHLY and CDR2 FYNNEI come from the germline V gene. The CDR3 reads CASHTGEGETQYF. The CDR3, as DNA: TGTGCCAGCCACACCGGCGAGGGAGAGACCCAGTACTTC.